Listed here is a single T cell receptor (beta chain). Looked up from germline, CDR1 is SGDLS and CDR2 is YYNGEE. The CDR3 sequence is 15 residues long. The ends were cut back, 2 bases at V and 4 bases at J, with 15 bases in the middle. This entry belongs to a study of blood T cell repertoires in COVID-19. About the study: Italy, Spain and the United States were the sources of the convalescent and acute COVID-19 samples. PBMCs, B-cell-depleted T cells, or T cells provided the cDNA or gDNA that made up the material.

As processed by the authors: Amplification of reference gene primers was used by the study to estimate nucleated cell counts. The assay was immunoSEQ multiplex PCR, and TCRdb's table has in-frame clones only and misses some. Clone size and the V and J calls come from that table; the DNA yielded D and trimming. Of roughly 80,000 clones listed, 75% to 90% are singletons. Sequenced material: peripheral blood. This receptor was obtained from a man aged 50-60 years with active COVID-19. The rearrangement links TRBV9 to TRBJ2-5; TRBD1 might be the D (6 bases). The CDR3 loop is CASSVNRVERETQYF. The CDR3 region has the DNA TGTGCCAGCAGCGTTAACAGGGTTGAAAGAGAGACCCAGTACTTC.